One and the same sample provided the 8 T cell receptor beta chains below, sequenced in a study of T-cell reconstitution after alpha-beta-depleted transplantation in children. Unique molecular identifiers were incorporated into the prepared TCRbeta library. TCRdb reprocessed the PCR reads with MiXCR, giving one entry per CDR3 protein. The profile shows 210,000 or so distinct CDR3 sequences, around 9.9% of them singletons. The sequences come from PBMCs, collected before TCRalphabeta/CD19-depleted stem cell transplant. The receptors originated from a child less than two years old with acute myeloid leukemia, due to receive a stem cell transplant.

This clonotype occurred many times. The chain combines TRBV12-3 or TRBV12-4 with TRBJ2-5; D unresolved. The length of the CDR3 is 13 residues. The V and J ends lost 6 bases and 3 bases respectively, with 11 bases between them. The CDR3 reads CASSWTVKETQYF. Here the CDR3 DNA reads TGTGCCAGCAGCTGGACCGTGAAAGAGACCCAGTACTTC.

This clonotype was observed at least ten times. The rearrangement links TRBV27 to TRBJ2-2, with D possibly being TRBD2 (6 bases). This CDR3 spans 14 amino acids. CDR1 and CDR2 from the germline V gene are MNHEY and SMNVEV (reference sequence). The V end lost 3 bases, the J end lost 5 bases, and 10 bases lay between the germline ends. The CDR3 nucleotides are TGTGCCAGCAGTTTTCTAGCGACTACCGGGGAGCTGTTTTTT. This encodes CASSFLATTGELFF.

This clonotype was counted a few times. This rearrangement joins TRBV29-1 to TRBJ2-1; D ambiguous. Germline V gene sequence: CDR1 SQVTM, CDR2 ANQGSEA. This CDR3 region has 12 residues. V lost 4 bases to trimming and J lost 8 bases, with 12 bases between them. CDR3 sequence: CSVVPTGDEQFF. The CDR3 DNA reads TGCAGCGTTGTACCAACTGGGGATGAGCAGTTCTTC.

This clonotype was observed many times. The J gene is TRBJ2-3, the V gene TRBV12-3 or TRBV12-4; D remains unclear. The length of the CDR3 is 13 residues. V lost 3 bases and J lost 6, with 10 bases in between. The CDR3 DNA reads as TGTGCCAGCAGTTTTGGTGTTCGCGATACGCAGTATTTT. Translating it yields CASSFGVRDTQYF.

This clonotype was detected ten times or more. The chain has TRBV5-5 and TRBJ1-6; the D is unclear. The CDR3 sequence is 14 residues long. Germline-derived CDR1 and CDR2 are SGHKS and YYEKEE (reference sequence). V was trimmed by 0 bases and J by 10 bases, leaving 11 bases between them. CDR3 in amino acids: CASSLGFEGSPLHF. Written as DNA, the CDR3 is TGTGCCAGCAGCTTGGGGTTCGAGGGATCACCCCTCCACTTT.

This clonotype has at least ten counts. The CDR3 protein is CSARVQIAYNEQFF. The CDR3 DNA reads as TGCAGTGCTAGAGTTCAAATAGCCTACAATGAGCAGTTCTTC. The chain has TRBV20-1 and TRBJ2-1; no clear D gene. Germline CDR1 is DFQATT and CDR2 is SNEGSKA (reference sequence). V was shortened by 1 base and J by 2 bases, with 9 bases between the two germline ends. The CDR3 sequence is 14 residues long.

This clonotype was counted many times. CDR3 amino acids: CSVEQGAYRNQPQHF. As DNA, the CDR3 is TGCAGCGTTGAACAGGGGGCCTACCGCAATCAGCCCCAGCATTTT. The V gene is TRBV29-1, the J gene TRBJ1-5, with TRBD1 matching over 8 bases. Germline V CDR1 and CDR2: SQVTM, ANQGSEA. The CDR3 loop spans 15 amino acids. With V trimmed by 2 bases and J by 2 bases, 5 bases remained unmatched.

There are many counts of this clonotype. The rearrangement uses TRBV5-5 and TRBJ2-5; 10 nucleotides match TRBD2. V lost 6 bases, J lost 5 bases, and 13 bases stayed unmatched. CDR1 is SGHKS and CDR2 is YYEKEE in the germline V gene (reference sequence). The CDR3 contains 16 residues. The DNA for the CDR3 is TGTGCCAGCACCGTATCCGGGACTAGCGAGGCGGAGACCCAGTACTTC. This encodes CASTVSGTSEAETQYF. Drawing the rest from reference TRBV5-5 and TRBJ2-5, the complete variable domain is DAGVTQSPTHLIKTRGQQVTLRCSPISGHKSVSWYQQVLGQGPQFIFQYYEKEERGRGNFPDRFSARQFPNYSSELNVNALLLGDSALYLCASTVSGTSEAETQYFGPGTRLLVL.